This T cell receptor (beta chain) was sequenced during a study of T cell responses to AZD1222 COVID-19 vaccine. Turning to this clone: The antigen remains undetermined.

Findings of the study overall: At 160-218 and 743-854, vaccine-associated CD4 TCRs were dominant, and they spanned spike. Regions left unmutated in variants are reportedly the target of nearly half of spike-specific TCRs. Repertoire sampling happened only post peak T cell response.

CDR3 length: 13 residues. Germline values: CDR1 MNHEY, CDR2 SMNVEV (reference sequence). V lost 3 bases, J lost 3 bases, and 5 bases lay in between. Generated by immunoSEQ multiplex PCR, the TCRdb table keeps only in-frame clones and is missing some. This sample has roughly 120,000 clones, with approximately 88% found just once. This clonotype was obtained from an adult in good health. Sequenced here: peripheral blood, sampled on day 0 of MenACWY control vaccination. The chain recombines TRBV27 with TRBJ2-2; TRBD2 is a possible D gene (5 bases). CDR3 sequence (DNA): TGTGCCAGCAGTTTGGACTACACCGGGGAGCTGTTTTTT. Translating it yields CASSLDYTGELFF.